A selection of T cell receptor beta chains follows, all from one sample in a study of siplizumab effects on memory and regulatory T cells. Clones were read by immunoSEQ multiplex PCR, and TCRdb kept only the in-frame ones, dropping some. The table lists fewer than 4,000 clones, roughly 49% of them singletons, with roughly 5% in the top ten. These receptors have no known antigen. The specimen sequenced was CFSE-low (dividing) CD4+ T cells sorted from an allogeneic mixed lymphocyte reaction. The receptors shown here come from a human donor in good health; the cells came from an allogeneic mixed lymphocyte reaction. The CDR3 runs from the conserved cysteine through the conserved F or W. A D gene is named only where the DNA matches it firmly. Clone size appears in some rows only: once, few, many, or a class for an expanded clone.

>large|NA|TRBV6-1|TRBJ1-1
TGTGCCAGCAGTGTTAGTAGGGTCACTGAAGCTTTCTTT
CASSVSRVTEAFF
>few|NA|TRBV7-8|TRBJ1-2
TGTGCCAGCAGCTTAGGGGGTGCCTTTTATGGCTACACCTTC
CASSLGGAFYGYTF
>once|TRBD1|TRBV30|TRBJ2-7
TGTGCCTGGGGACAGGGGCCCTACGAGCAGTACTTC
CAWGQGPYEQYF
>NA|TRBD1|TRBV18|TRBJ2-7
TGTGCCAGCTCACTAGCCTACGGGACAGGTGAAACCTACGAGCAGTACTTC
CASSLAYGTGETYEQYF
>NA|TRBD2|TRBV29-1|TRBJ2-1
TGCAGCGTTGAGGGGGCCGGGGGGCTAGCGGGAATGAATGAGCAGTTCTTC
CSVEGAGGLAGMNEQFF
>NA|TRBD2|TRBV11-3|TRBJ2-7
TGTGCCAGCAGCTTTCAGGGACTAGCGGGAGATGAGCAGTACTTC
CASSFQGLAGDEQYF
>large|NA|TRBV7-3|TRBJ2-7
TGTGCCAGCAGCTTAACGGGGGGATCCTACGAGCAGTACTTC
CASSLTGGSYEQYF
>few|TRBD1|TRBV19|TRBJ1-5
TGTGCCAGTAGTAGGACAGGGGGCGAGACCCAGCATTTT
CASSRTGGETQHF
>NA|TRBD2|TRBV5-4|TRBJ2-7
TGTGCCAGCAGCTTGGGTAGCGGGAACTACGAGCAGTACTTC
CASSLGSGNYEQYF
>NA|NA|TRBV7-3|TRBJ2-5
TGTGCCAGCAGCTTAATGGGGATGGCGAGGGGGGAGACCCAGTACTTC
CASSLMGMARGETQYF
>few|TRBD2|TRBV25-1|TRBJ2-7
TGTGCCAGCAGTGCCCGGACTAGCGGGATGGAGGAGCAGTACTTC
CASSARTSGMEEQYF
>large|NA|TRBV18|TRBJ1-3
TGTGCCAGCTCACCTAGTCGCGTTAACACCATATATTTT
CASSPSRVNTIYF
>NA|NA|TRBV7-2|TRBJ2-7
TGTGCCAGCAGCTTAGTCTACGAGCAGTACTTC
CASSLVYEQYF
>few|NA|TRBV7-2|TRBJ1-5
TGTGCCAGCAGCTTAGTAGGGGGGGGCAATCAGCCCCAGCATTTT
CASSLVGGGNQPQHF
>NA|TRBD2|TRBV18|TRBJ2-3
TGTGCCAGCTCACCAAGCGGGGGCCGCACAGATACGCAGTATTTT
CASSPSGGRTDTQYF
>once|TRBD1|TRBV10-2|TRBJ2-7
TGCGCCAGCAGCCTACAGGGGCCCTACGAGCAGTACTTC
CASSLQGPYEQYF
>medium-sized|TRBD1|TRBV19|TRBJ1-5
TGTGCCAGTAGTATAGGAGGACAGGGGAATCGTCAGCCCCAGCATTTT
CASSIGGQGNRQPQHF
>NA|NA|TRBV6-4|TRBJ2-2
TGTGCCAGCAGTGACTCGAGTCGGGCGGGACGTTACACCGGGGAGCTGTTTTTT
CASSDSSRAGRYTGELFF
>once|NA|TRBV5-1|TRBJ1-4
TGCGCCAGCAGCTTGGGGACTTCAGGACGTGAAAAACTGTTTTTT
CASSLGTSGREKLFF
>NA|NA|TRBV7-7|TRBJ2-1
TGTGCTAGCAGCCCTAATTTGGGGAACAATGAGCAGTTCTTC
CASSPNLGNNEQFF
>NA|NA|TRBV30|TRBJ1-2
TGTGCCTGGAGTGTACTACAGAACTATGGCTACACCTTC
CAWSVLQNYGYTF
>NA|NA|TRBV29-1|TRBJ1-1
TGCAGCGGCTTACAGGGCCGGGCTGAAGCTTTCTTT
CSGLQGRAEAFF
>NA|NA|TRBV7-2|TRBJ1-3
TGTGCCAGCAGCCCCGGACATGGAAACACCATATATTTT
CASSPGHGNTIYF
>NA|NA|TRBV7-2|TRBJ1-2
TGTGCCAGCAGCTTAAACCGACAGGATGGCTACACCTTC
CASSLNRQDGYTF
>few|NA|TRBV4-1|TRBJ1-1
TGCGCCAGCAGCCATTTTATTTCGAACACTGAAGCTTTCTTT
CASSHFISNTEAFF
>NA|NA|TRBV11-3|TRBJ1-1
TGTGCCAGCAGCCACTCAACCTTGACAGGATCTGAAGCTTTCTTT
CASSHSTLTGSEAFF
>NA|NA|TRBV5-5|TRBJ2-7
TGTGCCAGCAGCACTAGGGGGGGGCCCAACCGGGCTTACTTC
CASSTRGGPNRAYF
>NA|NA|TRBV29-1|TRBJ1-2
TGCAGCGCAAAGGACAAGAATAAGGTGGGCTACACCTTC
CSAKDKNKVGYTF
>NA|TRBD1|TRBV18|TRBJ1-6
TGTGCCAGCTCACCGGGTCCAGAGACAGGGGGCAATTCACCCCTCCACTTT
CASSPGPETGGNSPLHF
>NA|NA|TRBV2|TRBJ1-5
TGTGCCAGCAGTATGCGGCATCAGACGGGTCAGCCCCAGCATTTT
CASSMRHQTGQPQHF
>few|NA|TRBV21-1|TRBJ2-7
TGTGCCAGCAGCAAAAGTAACGAGCAGTACTTC
CASSKSNEQYF
>NA|NA|TRBV4-3|TRBJ1-5
TGCGCCAGCAGCTCAGGGGTGGGCAATCAGCCCCAGCATTTT
CASSSGVGNQPQHF
>NA|NA|TRBV18|TRBJ1-3
TGTGCCAGCTCACCAGGTGGAAACACCATATATTTT
CASSPGGNTIYF
>NA|TRBD2|TRBV4-1|TRBJ2-1
TGCGCCAGCAGCCAGGTCTTGGGGGGGGGATACAATGAGCAGTTCTTC
CASSQVLGGGYNEQFF
>once|TRBD1|TRBV6-4|TRBJ1-5
TGTGCCAGCAGTGTAAAGACAGGGTATCAGCCCCAGCATTTT
CASSVKTGYQPQHF
>NA|NA|TRBV5-1|TRBJ2-3
TGCGCCAGCAGCTTAGAAGATACGCAGTATTTT
CASSLEDTQYF
>NA|TRBD2|TRBV5-7|TRBJ2-7
TGTGCCAGCAGCCCTCTCCCGCGGGGGAGGTACGAGCAGTACTTC
CASSPLPRGRYEQYF
>NA|NA|TRBV11-2|TRBJ2-1
TGTGCCAGCAGCTCTTCTTGGGTTTACAATGAGCAGTTCTTC
CASSSSWVYNEQFF
>NA|TRBD1|TRBV9|TRBJ1-2
TGTGCCAGCAGCGTATCGGGGACAGGGGAATATGGCTACACCTTC
CASSVSGTGEYGYTF
>NA|NA|TRBV9|TRBJ1-4
TGTGCCAGCAGCCCCGGGGGAGGGGAGGGTGAAAAACTGTTTTTT
CASSPGGGEGEKLFF
>NA|NA|TRBV7-9|TRBJ1-6
TGTGCCAGCAGCTTACTTTTTTCACCCCTCCACTTT
CASSLLFSPLHF
>NA|TRBD1|TRBV4-1|TRBJ2-1
TGCGCCAGCAGCCAAGGGGACAGCTCCTACAATGAGCAGTTCTTC
CASSQGDSSYNEQFF
>once|NA|TRBV5-1|TRBJ2-7
TGCGCCAGCGGAGGGACAGCCAACGAGCAGTACTTC
CASGGTANEQYF
>NA|TRBD2|TRBV5-1|TRBJ2-1
TGCGCCAGCAGCCTCGGACTAGCGGGGGGGCCGTTCTACAATGAGCAGTTCTTC
CASSLGLAGGPFYNEQFF
>NA|TRBD2|TRBV5-1|TRBJ2-3
TGCGCCAGCAGCCCCATAGCGGGGGCAGATACGCAGTATTTT
CASSPIAGADTQYF
>few|TRBD1|TRBV5-1|TRBJ2-7
TGCGCCAGCAGCACTTCCGGGACAGGCTACGAGCAGTACTTC
CASSTSGTGYEQYF